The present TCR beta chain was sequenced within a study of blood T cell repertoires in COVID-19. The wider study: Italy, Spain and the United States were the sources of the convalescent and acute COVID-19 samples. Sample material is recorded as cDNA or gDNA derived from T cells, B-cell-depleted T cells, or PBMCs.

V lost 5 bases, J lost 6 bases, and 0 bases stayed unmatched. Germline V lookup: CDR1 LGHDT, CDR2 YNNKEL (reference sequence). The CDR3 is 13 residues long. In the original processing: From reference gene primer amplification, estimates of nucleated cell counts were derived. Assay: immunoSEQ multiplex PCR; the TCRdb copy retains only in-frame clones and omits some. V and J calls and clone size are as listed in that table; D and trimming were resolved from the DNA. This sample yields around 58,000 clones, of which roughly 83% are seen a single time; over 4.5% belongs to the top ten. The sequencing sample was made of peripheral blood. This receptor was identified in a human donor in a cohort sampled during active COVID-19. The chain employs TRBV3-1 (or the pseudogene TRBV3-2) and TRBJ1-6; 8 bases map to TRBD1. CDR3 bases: TGTGCCAGCAGCGACAGGGGTAATTCACCCCTCCACTTT. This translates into CASSDRGNSPLHF.